This entry lists 8 T cell receptor beta chains sequenced from one sample in a study of blood T cell repertoires in COVID-19. Here immunoSEQ multiplex PCR was the method, and the copy in TCRdb shows in-frame clones only, minus some. Of roughly 57,000 clones listed, roughly 70% were seen once; the top ten hold approximately 14%. Sequenced material: peripheral blood. The origin of the receptors is a woman between 65 and 79 years old with acute or convalescent COVID-19.

This clone has a handful of counts. This chain joins TRBV19 and TRBJ1-1, with D hard to call. The CDR3 sequence is 16 residues long. Germline V gives CDR1 LNHDA, CDR2 SQIVND (reference sequence). V was trimmed by 3 bases and J by 0 bases, leaving 14 bases between them. CDR3 loop: CASSIGRANMNTEAFF. The DNA for the CDR3 is TGTGCCAGTAGTATTGGGCGGGCGAACATGAACACTGAAGCTTTCTTT.

This clone was picked up a small number of times. The chain employs TRBV18 and TRBJ1-5, with a tentative D call TRBD1 (5 bases). Per the germline V gene, CDR1 is KGHSH and CDR2 is LQKENI. This CDR3 is built from 15 residues. V was clipped by 5 bases and J by 1 base, with 12 bases between them. CDR3 DNA: TGTGCCAGCTCAGCCACGGGGGTAAGCAATCAGCCCCAGCATTTT. Translating gives CASSATGVSNQPQHF.

The rearrangement links TRBV5-1 to TRBJ2-3; 7 positions agree with TRBD1. J was trimmed by 1 base and V by 3 bases; bases with no gene match: 5. The CDR3 totals 15 residues. From germline, CDR1 is SGHRS and CDR2 YFSETQ. The CDR3 region is CASSSGDRRTDTQYF. The CDR3 DNA follows: TGCGCCAGCAGCTCAGGGGACAGACGCACAGATACGCAGTATTTT.

The chain combines TRBV5-4 with TRBJ1-5, with D possibly matching TRBD1 (5 bases). Germline CDR1 reads SGHNT; CDR2 reads YYREEE (reference sequence). The CDR3 spans 19 residues. V was shortened by 2 bases and J by 1 base, with 22 bases between the two germline ends. The CDR3 reads CASSFSGQNPGWSNQPQHF. The DNA for the CDR3 is TGTGCCAGCAGCTTCTCCGGTCAGAATCCAGGGTGGAGCAATCAGCCCCAGCATTTT.

The chain couples TRBV6-6 to TRBJ1-6, with D perhaps matching TRBD1 (5 bases). Trimming left V 8 bases short and J 7 bases short, with 15 bases between. Germline V gene sequence: CDR1 MNHNY, CDR2 SVGAGI (reference sequence). The CDR3 length is 14 residues. In DNA, the CDR3 is TGTGCCAGCGGGGGGGGGATGAACAATTCACCCCTCCACTTT. Residues: CASGGGMNNSPLHF.

This clone was seen more than once but under ten times. Different DNA sequences within this sample yield the same CDR3. The chain employs TRBV18 and TRBJ1-2; TRBD1 aligns across 7 bases. Germline V gives CDR1 KGHSH, CDR2 LQKENI. CDR3 length: 13 amino acids. Trimming took 0 bases from V and 5 from J; bases not matched to a gene: 0. In nucleotides, the CDR3 is TGTGCCAGCTCACCACCGACAGGGTATGGCTACACCTTC. This codes for CASSPPTGYGYTF.

J is TRBJ1-6 and V is TRBV30, with D hard to call. The CDR3 is 11 residues long. Trimming took 1 base from V and 14 from J, leaving 9 bases between them. The germline V gene has CDR1 GTSNPN and CDR2 SVGIG (reference sequence). The CDR3 reads CAWSGSITLHF. The CDR3 DNA follows: TGTGCCTGGAGTGGGAGTATAACCCTCCACTTT.

This clone was found once. The chain links TRBV6-2 or TRBV6-3 to TRBJ1-1, with D perhaps TRBD1 (5 bases). The CDR3 length is 18 residues. V was shortened by 2 bases and J by 0 bases, with 19 bases between the two germline ends. The germline V gene encodes CDR1 MNHEY and CDR2 SVGEGT. The CDR3: CASSYPGHFGPMNTEAFF. CDR3 sequence (DNA): TGTGCCAGCAGTTACCCTGGACACTTCGGTCCCATGAACACTGAAGCTTTCTTT.